The clone carrying this T cell receptor (beta chain) has a count of ten or more. Its antigen is unidentified. TCRdb reanalysed the 5' RACE reads using MiXCR and keeps one entry per CDR3 protein. The sample includes 75,000 to 85,000 distinct CDR3 sequences, roughly 18% of them seen just once. From 2 million PBMCs stored at -80 C, the unsorted libraries were generated. This sample stems from a study of neurological immune-mediated disorders. Study-level points and caveats: HTLV-1-associated myelopathy led in TCR clonal expansion, while multiple sclerosis ranked lowest, below healthy controls.

Germline V lookup: CDR1 GTSNPN, CDR2 SVGIG (reference sequence). The V and J ends lost 4 bases and 4 bases respectively, with 17 bases between them. This CDR3 is built from 14 residues. The receptor was derived from a woman between 40 and 55 years old in good health. The chain has TRBV30 and TRBJ2-7; D unresolved. Sequenced sample: PBMCs. CDR3: CAWTGRALPYEQYF. CDR3 in DNA: TGTGCCTGGACAGGACGTGCACTACCTTACGAGCAGTACTTC.